Sequencing of this T cell receptor (beta chain) was carried out in a study of T-cell reconstitution after alpha-beta-depleted transplantation in children. Study-wide results and limits: One year post-transplant, T-cell counts and diversity were largely derived from T cells produced anew. Reports say that about two months after transplant, the alpha-beta T cells came out of several hundred graft clones that had expanded.

The CDR3 runs to 15 residues. V lost 1 base, J lost 5 bases, and 4 bases stayed unmatched. Germline V CDR1 and CDR2: SGHVS, FQNEAQ. This clonotype was detected ten times or more. Its antigen is as yet unknown. As it was prepared, the TCRbeta library received unique molecular identifiers. TCRdb processed the PCR reads anew with MiXCR; each CDR3 protein has one entry. The table includes 200,000 to 300,000 distinct CDR3 sequences, just under 8.5% detected once. Sequencing used PBMCs, mostly from graft donor cells, obtained 180 days after TCRalphabeta/CD19-depleted stem cell transplant. The chain has TRBV7-8 and TRBJ2-1, with 8 bases aligning to TRBD2. The source of this sequence is a male patient between 5 and 17 years old who had a stem cell transplant for acute lymphoblastic leukemia, so the T cells may come from the graft donor. The CDR3, as DNA: TGTGCCAGCAGCTTAGGCGGGGGGCTTAACAATGAGCAGTTCTTC. This translates into CASSLGGGLNNEQFF.